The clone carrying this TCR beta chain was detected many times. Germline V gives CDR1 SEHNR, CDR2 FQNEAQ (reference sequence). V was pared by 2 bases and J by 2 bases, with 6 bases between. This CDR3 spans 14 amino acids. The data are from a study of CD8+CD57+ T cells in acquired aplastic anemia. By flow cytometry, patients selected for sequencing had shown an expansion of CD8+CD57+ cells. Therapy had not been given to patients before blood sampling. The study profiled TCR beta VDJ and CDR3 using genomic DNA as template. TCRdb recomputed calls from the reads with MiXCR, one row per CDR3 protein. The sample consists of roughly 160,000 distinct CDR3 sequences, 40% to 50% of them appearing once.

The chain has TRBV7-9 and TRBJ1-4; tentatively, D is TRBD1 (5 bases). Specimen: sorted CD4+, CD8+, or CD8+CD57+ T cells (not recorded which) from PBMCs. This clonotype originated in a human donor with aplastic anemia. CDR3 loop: CASSLQGTNEKLFF. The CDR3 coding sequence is TGTGCCAGCAGCTTACAGGGCACTAATGAAAAACTGTTTTTT.